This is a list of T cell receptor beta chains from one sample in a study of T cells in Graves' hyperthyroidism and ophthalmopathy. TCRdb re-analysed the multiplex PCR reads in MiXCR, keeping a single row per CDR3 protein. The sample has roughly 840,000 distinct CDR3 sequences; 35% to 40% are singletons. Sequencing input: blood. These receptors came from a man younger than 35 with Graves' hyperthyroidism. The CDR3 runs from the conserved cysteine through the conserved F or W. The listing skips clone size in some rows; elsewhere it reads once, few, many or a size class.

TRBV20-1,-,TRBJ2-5,CSAREPSGGAQETQYF
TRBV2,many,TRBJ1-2,CASSELRTGGGYTF
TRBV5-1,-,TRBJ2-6,CASSLTGLAGANVLTF
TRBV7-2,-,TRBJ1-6,CASSSVARGQSPLHF
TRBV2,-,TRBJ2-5,CASSGAQGIGETQYF
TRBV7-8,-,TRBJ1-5,CASSSQGQGNNQPQHF
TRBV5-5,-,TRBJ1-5,CASSSSTGSSNQPQHF
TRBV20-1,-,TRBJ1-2,CSARGTSNGYTF
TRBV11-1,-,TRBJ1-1,CAYRGDTEAFF
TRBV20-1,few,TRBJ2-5,CSATIGGARETQYF
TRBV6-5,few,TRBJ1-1,CASSEDPGEDTEAFF
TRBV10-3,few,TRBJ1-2,CASKPRGVPIYGYTF
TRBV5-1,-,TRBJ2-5,CASSQDFVGAQETQYF
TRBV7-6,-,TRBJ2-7,CASSHRDRGAEQYF
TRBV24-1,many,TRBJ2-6,CATRDGGANVLTF
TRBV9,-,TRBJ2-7,CASSSPLAGGSYEQYF
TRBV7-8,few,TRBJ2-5,CASSPTRITGETQYF
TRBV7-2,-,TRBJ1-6,CASSYRDPDSPLHF
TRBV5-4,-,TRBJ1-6,CASSLGGTQGTFYNSHLHF
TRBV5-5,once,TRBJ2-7,CASVRGDGYEQYF
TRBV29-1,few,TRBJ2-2,CSVGDRERNTGELFF
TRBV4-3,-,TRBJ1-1,CASSQVGSTETFF
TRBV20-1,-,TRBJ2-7,CSARVRGRNSYEQYF
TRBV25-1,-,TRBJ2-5,CASSVQGAQGAQYF
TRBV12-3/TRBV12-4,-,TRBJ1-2,CASSSPWGSYGYTF
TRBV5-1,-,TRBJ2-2,CANSSQGANTGELFF
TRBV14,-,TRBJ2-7,CASSQGGQGPQQQYF
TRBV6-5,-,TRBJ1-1,CASSFSGQGGTEAFF
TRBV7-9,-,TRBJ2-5,CASCVTAYQETQYF
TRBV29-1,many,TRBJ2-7,CSVEGGTVDEQYF
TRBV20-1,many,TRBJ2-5,CSARGSGARETQYF